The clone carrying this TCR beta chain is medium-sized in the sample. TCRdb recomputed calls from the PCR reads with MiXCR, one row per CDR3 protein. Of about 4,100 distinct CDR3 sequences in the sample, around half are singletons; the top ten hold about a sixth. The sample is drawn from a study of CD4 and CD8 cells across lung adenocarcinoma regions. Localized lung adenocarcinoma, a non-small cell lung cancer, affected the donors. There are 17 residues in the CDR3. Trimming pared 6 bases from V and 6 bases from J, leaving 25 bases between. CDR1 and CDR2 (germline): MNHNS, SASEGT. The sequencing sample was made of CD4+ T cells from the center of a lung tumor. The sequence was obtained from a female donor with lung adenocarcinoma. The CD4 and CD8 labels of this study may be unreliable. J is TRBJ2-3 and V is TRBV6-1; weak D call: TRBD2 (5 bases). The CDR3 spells CASRSGSGPNPLDTQYF. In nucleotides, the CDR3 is TGTGCCAGCAGATCCGGAAGCGGACCCAACCCCCTCGATACGCAGTATTTT.